One sample yielded the 32 T cell receptor beta chains listed below, sequenced in a study of blood T cell repertoires in COVID-19. The method was immunoSEQ multiplex PCR; TCRdb's version includes in-frame clones alone and lacks a portion of them. The table lists 270,000 or so clones, just under 90% of them singletons. Sequenced input: peripheral blood. Every receptor here comes from a woman in her thirties with COVID-19, enrolled during active disease.

This rearrangement joins TRBV7-8 to TRBJ2-3; 13 bases are a match to TRBD2. CDR3 size: 20 residues. V lost 3 bases and J lost 2; bases outside the gene matches: 14. Germline CDR1 is SGHVS and CDR2 is FQNEAQ. CDR3 amino acids: CASSLQTSGGPERYTDTQYF. CDR3 DNA sequence: TGTGCCAGCAGCTTGCAGACTAGCGGGGGGCCCGAGCGTTACACAGATACGCAGTATTTT.

The gene calls are TRBV18 and TRBJ1-5, with a weak D call TRBD1 (6 bases). Trimming took off 5 bases at V and 0 bases at J, with 14 bases between the two ends. This CDR3 spans 16 amino acids. From germline, CDR1 is KGHSH and CDR2 LQKENI. CDR3: CASSEGTGNSNQPQHF. For the CDR3, the DNA is TGTGCCAGCTCAGAGGGCACAGGGAATAGCAATCAGCCCCAGCATTTT.

The J gene is TRBJ2-5, the V gene TRBV6-5; TRBD2 matches 8 bases. CDR1 is MNHEY and CDR2 is SVGAGI in the germline V gene. The CDR3 is made up of 14 amino acids. V shed 6 bases and J 5 bases; nucleotides not matched to a gene: 8. The CDR3 sequence: CASRALLAAETQYF. The CDR3 region has the DNA TGTGCCAGCAGGGCCCTACTAGCGGCGGAGACCCAGTACTTC.

The chain employs TRBV5-5 and TRBJ2-1; 7 nucleotides match TRBD2. J gave up 0 bases and V 4 bases, and 4 bases lay outside the gene matches. The V gene's germline CDR1 is SGHKS and CDR2 YYEKEE (reference sequence). The CDR3 loop spans 15 amino acids. The CDR3 region has the DNA TGTGCCAGCAGCCGGGGGGATCACTCCTACAATGAGCAGTTCTTC. This codes for CASSRGDHSYNEQFF.

The gene calls are TRBV2 and TRBJ1-5, with D possibly being TRBD1 (5 bases). Germline V gives CDR1 SNHLY, CDR2 FYNNEI. The CDR3 extends over 15 amino acids. Deletions cut 8 bases from V and 0 bases from J, with 14 bases between. The chain's CDR3 is CASSFQGDSNQPQHF. In DNA, the CDR3 is TGTGCCAGCTCGTTTCAAGGGGATAGCAATCAGCCCCAGCATTTT.

The V and J genes are TRBV27 and TRBJ1-5; 9 positions agree with TRBD1. Germline V gene data show CDR1 as MNHEY and CDR2 as SMNVEV (reference sequence). There are 13 residues in the CDR3. After removal of 8 bases from V and 9 bases from J, the junction contained 8 bases not matched to a gene. CDR3 in amino acids: CASGHRGQGPQHF. The CDR3 bases are TGTGCCAGCGGGCACAGGGGGCAAGGGCCCCAGCATTTT.

This clone was counted between two and nine times. The rearrangement joins TRBV11-3 to TRBJ2-1; no reliable D call. Trimming cost V 3 bases and J 6 bases, with 21 bases left between them. Germline V gives CDR1 SGHNT, CDR2 YENEEA. The CDR3 extends over 17 amino acids. Here the CDR3 reads CASSFIGGSLGFNEQFF. CDR3 nucleotide sequence: TGTGCCAGCAGCTTTATCGGCGGATCGTTAGGATTCAATGAGCAGTTCTTC.

V and J are TRBV30 and TRBJ2-1, with TRBD1 matching over 7 bases. The germline V gene encodes CDR1 GTSNPN and CDR2 SVGIG (reference sequence). The CDR3 runs to 13 residues. V trimming: 3 bases; J trimming: 9 bases; junction bases outside the gene matches: 8. CDR3 residues: CAWRGTVRSEQFF. The CDR3 DNA follows: TGTGCCTGGAGGGGGACAGTTAGGAGTGAGCAGTTCTTC.

The V gene is TRBV28, the J gene TRBJ1-2; 10 bases fit TRBD1. Germline CDR1 MDHEN, CDR2 SYDVKM. CDR3 size: 14 residues. V lost 11 bases, J lost 10 bases, and 16 bases stayed unmatched. The CDR3 DNA reads TGTGCCGGGAAATCCGGGACAGGGGTAGGGGACTACACCTTC. Translated, it gives CAGKSGTGVGDYTF.

The CDR3 spells CASSPNSGGIPYEQYF. CDR3 nucleotides: TGTGCCAGCAGCCCTAATAGCGGGGGGATTCCCTACGAGCAGTACTTC. This chain links TRBV5-4 with TRBJ2-7, with 10 bases identical to TRBD2. The V gene's germline CDR1 is SGHNT and CDR2 YYREEE (reference sequence). The J segment lost 2 bases and the V segment lost 4 bases, leaving 9 bases of the junction unmatched. The CDR3 length is 16 residues.

This chain connects TRBV18 to TRBJ2-3; the D gene is possibly TRBD2 (6 bases). The CDR3 has 15 residues. Germline CDR1 KGHSH, CDR2 LQKENI. V dropped 5 bases and J dropped 3 bases, with 15 bases sitting between them. CDR3: CASSFSGLLTDTQYF. CDR3 bases: TGTGCCAGCTCATTCTCGGGACTCTTGACAGATACGCAGTATTTT.

The chain couples TRBV7-9 to TRBJ2-3, with 9 nucleotides matching TRBD2. The germline gives CDR1 SEHNR, CDR2 FQNEAQ (reference sequence). The CDR3 sequence is 18 residues long. V lost 4 bases, J lost 3 bases, and 14 bases stayed unmatched. The CDR3 protein is CASSSPAGGYSPTDTQYF. In nucleotides, the CDR3 is TGTGCCAGCAGCTCTCCGGCGGGGGGGTATTCCCCTACAGATACGCAGTATTTT.

This rearrangement joins TRBV9 to TRBJ2-7, with TRBD2 matching 7 bases. Germline trimming cut 1 base from V and 5 bases from J; bases unmatched to any gene: 6. The CDR3 runs 14 residues. Germline lookup yields CDR1 SGDLS and CDR2 YYNGEE. This chain's CDR3 is CASSVQAGWDEQYF. The CDR3 DNA reads TGTGCCAGCAGCGTACAAGCGGGGTGGGACGAGCAGTACTTC.

This rearrangement joins TRBV6-5 to TRBJ2-3; 8 positions match TRBD1. Germline V gives CDR1 MNHEY, CDR2 SVGAGI. CDR3 length: 14 amino acids. Germline trimming cut 6 bases from V and 1 base from J; bases unmatched to any gene: 3. For the CDR3, the DNA is TGTGCCAGCAGATCGGGACAGGGCACAGATACGCAGTATTTT. Translation gives CASRSGQGTDTQYF.

CDR3: CASNNRGVSEQYF. In nucleotides, the CDR3 is TGTGCCAGCAATAACAGGGGAGTCTCCGAGCAGTACTTC. The genes are TRBV2 and TRBJ2-7; 7 nucleotides align to TRBD1. Trimming took 7 bases from V and 6 from J; bases not matched to a gene: 9. CDR1 SNHLY and CDR2 FYNNEI come from the germline V gene. This CDR3 has 13 residues.

This clone is a singleton in its sample. The chain joins TRBV2 to TRBJ1-1; 8 bases line up with TRBD1. J lost 6 bases, V lost 5 bases, and 5 bases had no gene match. Germline V gives CDR1 SNHLY, CDR2 FYNNEI. The CDR3 spans 13 residues. The CDR3 region is CASSTGGAAEAFF. CDR3 coding DNA: TGTGCCAGCAGTACAGGGGGAGCGGCTGAAGCTTTCTTT.

The chain has TRBV28 and TRBJ2-1, with 7 bases aligning to TRBD1. The CDR3 is 12 residues long. Germline CDR1 is MDHEN and CDR2 is SYDVKM. V lost 6 bases and J lost 8; bases outside the gene matches: 4. CDR3 in DNA: TGTGCCAGCAGCCAACAGGGGCATGAGCAGTTCTTC. Translating it yields CASSQQGHEQFF.

This clone was seen more than once but under ten times. The rearrangement joins TRBV7-7 to TRBJ2-1; a weak D match, TRBD2 (7 bases). V lost 11 bases and J 9 bases, leaving 29 bases between the germline ends. In germline, CDR1 is SSHAT, CDR2 FNYEAQ (reference sequence). The CDR3 loop spans 16 amino acids. The CDR3 region is CAVRIVGGGPQGEQFF. CDR3 in DNA: TGTGCCGTCAGAATTGTAGGGGGGGGGCCCCAGGGTGAGCAGTTCTTC.

The rearrangement links TRBV10-3 to TRBJ2-7; perhaps TRBD1 as D (6 bases). This CDR3 is built from 10 residues. V lost 11 bases to trimming and J lost 6 bases, with 11 bases between them. CDR1 and CDR2 from the germline V gene are ENHRY and SYGVKD. In DNA, the CDR3 is TGTGCCTCAGGGGTGGCCGAGCAGTACTTC. It translates to CASGVAEQYF.

This chain uses TRBV28 with TRBJ2-5; D is perhaps TRBD1 (6 bases). Germline V lookup: CDR1 MDHEN, CDR2 SYDVKM. V was clipped by 3 bases and J by 3 bases, with 20 bases between them. There are 17 residues in the CDR3. The CDR3 loop is CASSFSIRGTTEETQYF. In nucleotides, the CDR3 is TGTGCCAGCAGTTTTTCCATAAGGGGGACAACAGAAGAGACCCAGTACTTC.

This clone was detected once. This chain joins TRBV7-9 and TRBJ2-3; 11 bases line up with TRBD2. Germline V gene data show CDR1 as SEHNR and CDR2 as FQNEAQ (reference sequence). This CDR3 spans 17 amino acids. V was pared by 5 bases and J by 3 bases, with 10 bases of the junction left unmatched. CDR3: CASSRQLAGGPTDTQYF. As DNA, the CDR3 is TGTGCCAGCAGCCGTCAGCTAGCGGGGGGTCCGACAGATACGCAGTATTTT.

This chain joins TRBV10-2 and TRBJ2-1, with 7 bases matching TRBD2. There are 19 residues in the CDR3. V lost 3 bases to trimming and J lost 0 bases; unmatched junction nucleotides: 14. Germline V lookup: CDR1 WSHSY, CDR2 SAAADI. The CDR3: CASSDLGGSVGDSYNEQFF. In nucleotides, the CDR3 is TGCGCCAGCAGTGATTTGGGAGGGAGTGTGGGGGACTCCTACAATGAGCAGTTCTTC.

This chain uses TRBV7-2 with TRBJ1-1, with D possibly TRBD1 on 5 matching bases. V dropped 1 base and J dropped 1 base, with 19 bases sitting between them. The germline V gene has CDR1 SGHTA and CDR2 FQGNSA. This CDR3 has 18 residues. The CDR3 nucleotides are TGTGCCAGCAGCTTAGGCCAGGGTCACAAGAGAGGGAACACTGAAGCTTTCTTT. Its protein product is CASSLGQGHKRGNTEAFF.

The rearrangement uses TRBV4-2 and TRBJ1-3, with D unclear. Germline V gives CDR1 LGHNA, CDR2 YNFKEQ. There are 17 residues in the CDR3. V was trimmed by 0 bases and J by 4 bases, leaving 16 bases between them. CDR3 DNA: TGTGCCAGCAGCCAAGACCCGCCGAGCCCCGCAGGAAACACCATATATTTT. Its translation: CASSQDPPSPAGNTIYF.

The chain joins TRBV29-1 to TRBJ1-1; D unresolved. CDR1 SQVTM and CDR2 ANQGSEA come from the germline V gene. This CDR3 contains 10 residues. The V and J ends lost 4 bases and 6 bases respectively, with 6 bases between them. The CDR3 nucleotides read TGCAGCGTTGGGCATTCTGAAGCTTTCTTT. This codes for CSVGHSEAFF.

This clone was seen only a few times. V and J are TRBV5-1 and TRBJ1-1; 7 nucleotides line up with TRBD1. The CDR3 contains 14 residues. CDR1 and CDR2 from the germline V gene are SGHRS and YFSETQ. V was pared by 0 bases and J by 4 bases, with 3 bases of the junction left unmatched. CDR3 DNA: TGCGCCAGCAGCTTGGATGCAGGGGGCACTGAAGCTTTCTTT. Residues: CASSLDAGGTEAFF.

This rearrangement joins TRBV27 to TRBJ1-2, with TRBD1 as a possible D gene (5 bases). CDR1 is MNHEY, CDR2 SMNVEV, per germline (reference sequence). V lost 5 bases, J lost 6 bases, and 13 bases lay in between. The CDR3 extends over 13 amino acids. The CDR3 coding sequence is TGTGCCAGCAGTAGGGGCAGGGTCGATGGCTACACCTTC. Translation gives CASSRGRVDGYTF.

The chain carries TRBV19 and TRBJ1-2; 7 bases match TRBD1. V dropped 3 bases and J dropped 11; count of bases not matched to a gene: 12. This CDR3 is 14 amino acids long. Germline V lookup: CDR1 LNHDA, CDR2 SQIVND (reference sequence). CDR3 nucleotides: TGTGCCAGTAGTATCGTCACAGGGGCGCCCTTATACACCTTC. Translating gives CASSIVTGAPLYTF. Full variable domain (rest looked up from reference TRBV19 and TRBJ1-2): DGGITQSPKYLFRKEGQNVTLSCEQNLNHDAMYWYRQDPGQGLRLIYYSQIVNDFQKGDIAEGYSVSREKKESFPLTVTSAQKNPTAFYLCASSIVTGAPLYTFGSGTRLTVV.

The CDR3 sequence: CASSLTRTMLGPEKLFF. The CDR3 nucleotides are TGTGCCAGCAGTTTGACGCGCACAATGCTGGGCCCTGAAAAACTGTTTTTT. The genes are TRBV28 and TRBJ1-4; D unclear. The CDR3 runs 17 residues. Germline CDR1 is MDHEN and CDR2 is SYDVKM. Deletions cut 3 bases from V and 7 bases from J, with 21 bases between.

The chain has TRBV11-2 and TRBJ1-1; no reliable D call. Germline CDR1 SGHAT, CDR2 FQNNGV. V was trimmed by 4 bases and J by 8 bases, leaving 8 bases between them. The CDR3 runs 11 residues. The CDR3 protein is CASSYVQEAFF. The DNA for the CDR3 is TGTGCCAGCAGCTACGTACAAGAAGCTTTCTTT.

The V and J genes are TRBV6-1 and TRBJ1-2; TRBD1 matches at 7 bases. Germline V gives CDR1 MNHNS, CDR2 SASEGT. The trim removed 1 base at V and 4 bases at J, leaving 9 bases unmatched. The CDR3 spans 16 residues. The CDR3 reads CASSEVVSQGGYGYTF. The CDR3 DNA reads TGTGCCAGCAGTGAAGTAGTTTCCCAGGGGGGCTATGGCTACACCTTC.

The rearrangement uses TRBV6-2 or TRBV6-3 and TRBJ2-1, with D perhaps matching TRBD2 (6 bases). The germline V gene has CDR1 MNHEY and CDR2 SVGEGT. There are 14 residues in the CDR3. The germline V and J ends were trimmed by 2 bases and 9 bases, with 14 bases remaining between them. CDR3 amino acids: CASSYRRLGSEQFF. CDR3 DNA sequence: TGTGCCAGCAGTTACAGAAGACTAGGCTCTGAGCAGTTCTTC.